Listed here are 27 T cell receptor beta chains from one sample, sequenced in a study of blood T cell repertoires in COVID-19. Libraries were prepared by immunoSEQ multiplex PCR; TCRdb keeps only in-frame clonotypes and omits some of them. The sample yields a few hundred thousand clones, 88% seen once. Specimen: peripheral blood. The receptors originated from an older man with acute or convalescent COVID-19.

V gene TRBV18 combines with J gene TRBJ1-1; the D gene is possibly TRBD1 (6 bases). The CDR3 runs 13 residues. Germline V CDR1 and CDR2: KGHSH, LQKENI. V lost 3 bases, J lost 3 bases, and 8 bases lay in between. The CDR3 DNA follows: TGTGCCAGCTCACCCCGGACAGACACTGAAGCTTTCTTT. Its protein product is CASSPRTDTEAFF. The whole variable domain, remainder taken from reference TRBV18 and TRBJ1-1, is NAGVMQNPRHLVRRRGQEARLRCSPMKGHSHVYWYRQLPEEGLKFMVYLQKENIIDESGMPKERFSAEFPKEGPSILRIQQVVRGDSAAYFCASSPRTDTEAFFGQGTRLTVV.

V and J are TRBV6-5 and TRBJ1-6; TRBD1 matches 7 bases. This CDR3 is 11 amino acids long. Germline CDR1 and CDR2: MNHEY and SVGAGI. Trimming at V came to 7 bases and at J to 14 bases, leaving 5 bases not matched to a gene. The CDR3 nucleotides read TGTGCCAGCACAGAGGGGGCATCCCTCCACTTT. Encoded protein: CASTEGASLHF.

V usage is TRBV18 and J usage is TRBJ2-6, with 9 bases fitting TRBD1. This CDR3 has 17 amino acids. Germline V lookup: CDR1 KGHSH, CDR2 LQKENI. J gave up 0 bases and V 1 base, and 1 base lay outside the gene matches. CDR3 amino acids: CASSPRDRVSGANVLTF. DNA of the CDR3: TGTGCCAGCTCACCACGGGACAGGGTCTCTGGGGCCAACGTCCTGACTTTC.

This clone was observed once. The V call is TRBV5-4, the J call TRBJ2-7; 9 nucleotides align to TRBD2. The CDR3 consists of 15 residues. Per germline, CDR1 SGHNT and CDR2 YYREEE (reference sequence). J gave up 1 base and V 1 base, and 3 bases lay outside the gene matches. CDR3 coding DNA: TGTGCCAGCAGCTTGAAGGCGGGAGGGTCCTACGAGCAGTACTTC. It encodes CASSLKAGGSYEQYF.

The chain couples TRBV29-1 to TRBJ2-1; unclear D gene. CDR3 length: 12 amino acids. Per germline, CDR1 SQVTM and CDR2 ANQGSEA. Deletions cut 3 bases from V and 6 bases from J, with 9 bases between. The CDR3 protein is CSVEVSGNEQFF. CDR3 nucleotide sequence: TGCAGCGTTGAGGTATCGGGCAATGAGCAGTTCTTC.

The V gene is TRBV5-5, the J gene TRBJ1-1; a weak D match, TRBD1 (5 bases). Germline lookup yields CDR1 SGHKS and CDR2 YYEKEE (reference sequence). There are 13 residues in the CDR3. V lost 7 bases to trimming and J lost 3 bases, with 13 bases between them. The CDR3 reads CASSQDRDTEAFF. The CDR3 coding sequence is TGTGCCAGCTCACAGGACCGGGACACTGAAGCTTTCTTT. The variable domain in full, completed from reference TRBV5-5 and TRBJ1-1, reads DAGVTQSPTHLIKTRGQQVTLRCSPISGHKSVSWYQQVLGQGPQFIFQYYEKEERGRGNFPDRFSARQFPNYSSELNVNALLLGDSALYLCASSQDRDTEAFFGQGTRLTVV.

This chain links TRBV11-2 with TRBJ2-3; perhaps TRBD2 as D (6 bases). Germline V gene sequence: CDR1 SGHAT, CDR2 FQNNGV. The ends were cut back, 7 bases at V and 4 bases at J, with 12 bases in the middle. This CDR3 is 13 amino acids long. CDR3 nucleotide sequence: TGTGCCAGCACCTTGGGGGGTTCAGATACGCAGTATTTT. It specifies CASTLGGSDTQYF.

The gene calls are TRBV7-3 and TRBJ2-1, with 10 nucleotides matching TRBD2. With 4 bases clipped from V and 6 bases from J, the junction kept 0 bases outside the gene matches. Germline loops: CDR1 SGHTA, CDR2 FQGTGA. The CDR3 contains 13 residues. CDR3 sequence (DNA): TGTGCCAGCAGCTCTAGCGGGAGCAATGAGCAGTTCTTC. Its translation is CASSSSGSNEQFF.

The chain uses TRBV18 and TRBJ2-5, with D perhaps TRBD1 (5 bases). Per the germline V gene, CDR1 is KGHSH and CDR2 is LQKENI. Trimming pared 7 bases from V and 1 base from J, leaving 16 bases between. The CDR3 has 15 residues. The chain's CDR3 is CASLVNPGIQETQYF. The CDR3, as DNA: TGTGCCAGCTTAGTCAACCCAGGGATCCAAGAGACCCAGTACTTC. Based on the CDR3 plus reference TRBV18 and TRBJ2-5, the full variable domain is NAGVMQNPRHLVRRRGQEARLRCSPMKGHSHVYWYRQLPEEGLKFMVYLQKENIIDESGMPKERFSAEFPKEGPSILRIQQVVRGDSAAYFCASLVNPGIQETQYFGPGTRLLVL.

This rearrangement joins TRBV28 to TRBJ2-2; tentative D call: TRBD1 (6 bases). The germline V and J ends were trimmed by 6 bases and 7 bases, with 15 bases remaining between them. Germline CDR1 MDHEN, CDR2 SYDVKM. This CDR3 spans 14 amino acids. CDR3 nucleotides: TGTGCCAGCAGGATGGCAGGGGCGGTCGGGGAGCTGTTTTTT. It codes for CASRMAGAVGELFF.

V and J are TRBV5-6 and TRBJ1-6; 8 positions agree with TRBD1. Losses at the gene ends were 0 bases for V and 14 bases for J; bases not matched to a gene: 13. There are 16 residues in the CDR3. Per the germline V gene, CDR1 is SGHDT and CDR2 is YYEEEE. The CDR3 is CASSLARQGSRGALHF. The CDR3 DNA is TGTGCCAGCAGCTTGGCCAGACAGGGGTCCCGGGGGGCCCTCCACTTT.

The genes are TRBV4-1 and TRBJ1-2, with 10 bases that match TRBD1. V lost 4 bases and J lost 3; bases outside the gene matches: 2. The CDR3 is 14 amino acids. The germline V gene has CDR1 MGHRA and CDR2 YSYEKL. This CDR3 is CASSPGQGDYGYTF. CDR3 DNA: TGCGCCAGCAGCCCAGGACAGGGGGACTATGGCTACACCTTC.

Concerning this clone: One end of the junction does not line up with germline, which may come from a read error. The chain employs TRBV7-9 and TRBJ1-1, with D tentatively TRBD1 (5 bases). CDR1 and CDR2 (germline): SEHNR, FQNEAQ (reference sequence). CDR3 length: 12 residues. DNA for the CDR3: TGTGCCAGCACCTTATACGGACATGAAGCTTTCTTT. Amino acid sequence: CASTLYGHEAFF.

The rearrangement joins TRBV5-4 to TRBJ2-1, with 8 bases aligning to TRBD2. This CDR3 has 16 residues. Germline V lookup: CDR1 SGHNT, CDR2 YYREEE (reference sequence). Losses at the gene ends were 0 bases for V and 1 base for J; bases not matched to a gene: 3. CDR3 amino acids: CASSLGGTRSYNEQFF. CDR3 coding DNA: TGTGCCAGCAGCTTGGGGGGGACTAGATCCTACAATGAGCAGTTCTTC. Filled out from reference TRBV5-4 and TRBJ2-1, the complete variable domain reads ETGVTQSPTHLIKTRGQQVTLRCSSQSGHNTVSWYQQALGQGPQFIFQYYREEENGRGNFPPRFSGLQFPNYSSELNVNALELDDSALYLCASSLGGTRSYNEQFFGPGTRLTVL.

This CDR3 is CASNLQGLSPEAFF. The CDR3 DNA reads as TGTGCCAGCAACCTACAGGGGTTGTCGCCTGAAGCTTTCTTT. The genes are TRBV2 and TRBJ1-1; 7 positions match TRBD1. With 7 bases clipped from V and 6 bases from J, the junction kept 11 bases outside the gene matches. CDR3 size: 14 residues. Germline loops: CDR1 SNHLY, CDR2 FYNNEI.

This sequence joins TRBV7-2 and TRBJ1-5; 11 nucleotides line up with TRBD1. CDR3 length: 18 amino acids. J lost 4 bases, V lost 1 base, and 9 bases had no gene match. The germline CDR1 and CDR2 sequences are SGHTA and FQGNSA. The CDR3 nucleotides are TGTGCCAGCAGCTTAGTAGGGGGGACAGGGGGGCAGAATCAGCCCCAGCATTTT. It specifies CASSLVGGTGGQNQPQHF.

CDR3 sequence (DNA): TGTGCCAGCAGCTTGGCCGGGGTTAGGACTGAAGCTTTCTTT. This gives the protein CASSLAGVRTEAFF. The chain has TRBV5-4 and TRBJ1-1; D uncertain. This CDR3 has 14 amino acids. Germline V gene sequence: CDR1 SGHNT, CDR2 YYREEE (reference sequence). Trimming shortened V by 0 bases and J by 5 bases, and 11 bases separated the two germline ends.

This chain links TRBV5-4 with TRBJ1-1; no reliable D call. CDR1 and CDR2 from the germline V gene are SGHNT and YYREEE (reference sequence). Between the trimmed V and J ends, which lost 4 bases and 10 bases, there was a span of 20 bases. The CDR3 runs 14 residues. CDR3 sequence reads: CASSPRVRTEGAFF. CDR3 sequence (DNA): TGTGCCAGCAGCCCCCGCGTACGAACCGAGGGAGCTTTCTTT.

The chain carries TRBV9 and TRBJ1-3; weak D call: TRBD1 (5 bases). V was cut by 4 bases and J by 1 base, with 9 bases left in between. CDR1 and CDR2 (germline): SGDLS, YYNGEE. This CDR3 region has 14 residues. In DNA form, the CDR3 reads TGTGCCAGCAGCCCGGGGGTATCTGGAAACACCATATATTTT. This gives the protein CASSPGVSGNTIYF. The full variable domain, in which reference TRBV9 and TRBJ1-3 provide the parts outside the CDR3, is DSGVTQTPKHLITATGQRVTLRCSPRSGDLSVYWYQQSLDQGLQFLIQYYNGEERAKGNILERFSAQQFPDLHSELNLSSLELGDSALYFCASSPGVSGNTIYFGEGSWLTVV.

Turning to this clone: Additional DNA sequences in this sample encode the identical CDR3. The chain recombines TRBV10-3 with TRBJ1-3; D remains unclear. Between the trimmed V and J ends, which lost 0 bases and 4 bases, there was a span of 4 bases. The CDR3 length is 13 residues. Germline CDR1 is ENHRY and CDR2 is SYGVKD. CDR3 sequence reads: CAISESRGNTIYF. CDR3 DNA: TGTGCCATCAGTGAGTCGAGAGGAAACACCATATATTTT.

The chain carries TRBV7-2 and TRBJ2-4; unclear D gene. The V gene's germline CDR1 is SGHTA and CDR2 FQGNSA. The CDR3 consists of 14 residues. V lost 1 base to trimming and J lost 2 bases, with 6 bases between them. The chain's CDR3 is CASSLVSSKNIQYF. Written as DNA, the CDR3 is TGTGCCAGCAGCTTAGTTTCGTCCAAAAACATTCAGTACTTC. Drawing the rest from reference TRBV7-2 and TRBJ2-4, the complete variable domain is GAGVSQSPSNKVTEKGKDVELRCDPISGHTALYWYRQSLGQGLEFLIYFQGNSAPDKSGLPSDRFSAERTGGSVSTLTIQRTQQEDSAVYLCASSLVSSKNIQYFGAGTRLSVL.

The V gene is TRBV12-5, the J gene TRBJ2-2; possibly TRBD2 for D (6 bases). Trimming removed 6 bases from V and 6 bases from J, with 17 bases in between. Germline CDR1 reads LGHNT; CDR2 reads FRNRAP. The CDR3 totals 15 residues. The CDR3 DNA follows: TGTGCTAGTGGCTCACAGGCGGGCGGGGCCGGGGAGCTGTTTTTT. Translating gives CASGSQAGGAGELFF.

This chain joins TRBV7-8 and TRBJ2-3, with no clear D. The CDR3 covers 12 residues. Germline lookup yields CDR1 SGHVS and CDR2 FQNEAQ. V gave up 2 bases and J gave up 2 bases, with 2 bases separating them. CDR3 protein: CASSLYTDTQYF. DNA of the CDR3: TGTGCCAGCAGCTTATACACAGATACGCAGTATTTT. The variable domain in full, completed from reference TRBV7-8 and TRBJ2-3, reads GAGVSQSPRYKVAKRGQDVALRCDPISGHVSLFWYQQALGQGPEFLTYFQNEAQLDKSGLPSDRFFAERPEGSVSTLKIQRTQQEDSAVYLCASSLYTDTQYFGPGTRLTVL.

The CDR3 protein is CASSSNSGLEGLRNEQFF. DNA of the CDR3: TGCGCCAGCAGCTCTAATAGCGGACTGGAGGGACTACGCAATGAGCAGTTCTTC. The rearrangement links TRBV5-1 to TRBJ2-1; 7 nucleotides agree with TRBD2. Germline values: CDR1 SGHRS, CDR2 YFSETQ. After removal of 3 bases from V and 6 bases from J, the junction contained 18 bases not matched to a gene. The CDR3 spans 18 residues.

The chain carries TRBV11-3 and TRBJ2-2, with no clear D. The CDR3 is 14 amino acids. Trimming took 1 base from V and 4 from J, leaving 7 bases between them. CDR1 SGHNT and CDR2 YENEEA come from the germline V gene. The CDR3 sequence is CASSLGPSTGELFF. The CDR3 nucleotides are TGTGCCAGCAGCTTAGGTCCGAGCACCGGGGAGCTGTTTTTT.

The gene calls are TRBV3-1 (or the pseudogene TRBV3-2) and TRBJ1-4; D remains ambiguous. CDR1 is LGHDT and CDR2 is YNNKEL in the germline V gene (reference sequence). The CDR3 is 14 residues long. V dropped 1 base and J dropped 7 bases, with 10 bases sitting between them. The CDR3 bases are TGTGCCAGCAGCCAAGGTCACAGTTCTGAAAAACTGTTTTTT. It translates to CASSQGHSSEKLFF.

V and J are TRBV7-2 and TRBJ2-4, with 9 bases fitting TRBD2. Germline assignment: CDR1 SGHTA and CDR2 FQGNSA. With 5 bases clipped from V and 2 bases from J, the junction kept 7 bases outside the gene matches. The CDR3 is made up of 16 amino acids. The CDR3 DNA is TGTGCCAGCAGCCGCGGGGGGGGTGTAACCAAAAACATTCAGTACTTC. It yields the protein CASSRGGGVTKNIQYF.